The 20 T cell receptor beta chains presented below share a single source sample, sequenced in a study of shared clonotypes between healthy human individuals. The method was immunoSEQ multiplex PCR; TCRdb's version includes in-frame clones alone and lacks a portion of them. In the table there are 2 million to 2.5 million clones, 93% of which are singletons. Material for sequencing was naive CD4+ T cells from PBMCs. The subset here: CD45RA+ positively selected. The receptors were sampled from a man between 18 and 29 years old in good health. Some clones in this sample may be carry-over from other donors' samples.

This chain connects TRBV10-3 to TRBJ2-7, with 12 bases fitting TRBD2. Germline trimming cut 2 bases from V and 3 bases from J; bases unmatched to any gene: 5. The V gene's germline CDR1 is ENHRY and CDR2 SYGVKD. The CDR3 sequence is 16 residues long. The chain's CDR3 is CAISEGPSGRVYEQYF. The CDR3, as DNA: TGTGCCATCAGTGAGGGGCCTAGCGGGAGGGTCTACGAGCAGTACTTC.

This chain connects TRBV2 to TRBJ1-1, with D hard to call. Between the trimmed V and J ends, which lost 6 bases and 7 bases, there was a span of 15 bases. Germline loops: CDR1 SNHLY, CDR2 FYNNEI. The CDR3 loop spans 13 amino acids. CDR3 coding DNA: TGTGCCAGCAGGGTACAAATCGGGAGTGAAGCTTTCTTT. It specifies CASRVQIGSEAFF.

Only one count was recorded for this clone. The chain recombines TRBV7-3 with TRBJ2-1; the match to TRBD2 covers 7 bases. J was trimmed by 6 bases and V by 1 base; bases with no gene match: 6. Germline-derived CDR1 and CDR2 are SGHTA and FQGTGA. The CDR3 has 15 residues. CDR3 nucleotides: TGTGCCAGCAGCTTAATGTCCGGGAGGCTCAATGAGCAGTTCTTC. Translated: CASSLMSGRLNEQFF.

This chain connects TRBV5-1 to TRBJ2-3; 14 nucleotides match TRBD2. The CDR3 has 15 amino acids. V dropped 3 bases and J dropped 11; count of bases not matched to a gene: 8. CDR1 is SGHRS, CDR2 YFSETQ, per germline. CDR3 coding DNA: TGCGCCAGCAGCTCGGGACTAGCGGGAGAACTAGGGCAGTATTTT. This gives the protein CASSSGLAGELGQYF. The whole variable domain, remainder taken from reference TRBV5-1 and TRBJ2-3, is KAGVTQTPRYLIKTRGQQVTLSCSPISGHRSVSWYQQTPGQGLQFLFEYFSETQRNKGNFPGRFSGRQFSNSRSEMNVSTLELGDSALYLCASSSGLAGELGQYFGPGTRLTVL.

Comments on this clone: This specimen includes other DNA sequences encoding the same CDR3. The genes are TRBV28 and TRBJ1-1; 7 bases map to TRBD1. The trim removed 5 bases at V and 6 bases at J, leaving 6 bases unmatched. CDR1 and CDR2 from the germline V gene are MDHEN and SYDVKM. The CDR3 has 13 residues. CDR3 residues: CASSPPTGSEAFF. The CDR3 DNA reads TGTGCCAGCAGTCCTCCGACAGGGTCTGAAGCTTTCTTT. Combining the CDR3 with reference TRBV28 and TRBJ1-1 gives the whole variable domain DVKVTQSSRYLVKRTGEKVFLECVQDMDHENMFWYRQDPGLGLRLIYFSYDVKMKEKGDIPEGYSVSREKKERFSLILESASTNQTSMYLCASSPPTGSEAFFGQGTRLTVV.

This chain links TRBV7-9 with TRBJ1-5, with 8 bases lining up with TRBD1. The CDR3 runs to 14 residues. Germline lookup yields CDR1 SEHNR and CDR2 FQNEAQ (reference sequence). V lost 4 bases, J lost 7 bases, and 6 bases stayed unmatched. This CDR3 is CASSSTGEGQPQHF. CDR3 coding DNA: TGTGCCAGCAGCTCGACAGGGGAAGGGCAGCCCCAGCATTTT. The whole variable domain, filled in from reference TRBV7-9 and TRBJ1-5, reads DTGVSQNPRHKITKRGQNVTFRCDPISEHNRLYWYRQTLGQGPEFLTYFQNEAQLEKSRLLSDRFSAERPKGSFSTLEIQRTEQGDSAMYLCASSSTGEGQPQHFGDGTRLSIL.

The chain recombines TRBV4-1 with TRBJ2-3; TRBD1 matches 10 bases. The CDR3 is 16 amino acids. Trimming cost V 4 bases and J 0 bases; bases outside gene matches: 4. Germline V lookup: CDR1 MGHRA, CDR2 YSYEKL. The CDR3, as DNA: TGCGCCAGCAGCCGGGGACAGGGGCCTAGCACAGATACGCAGTATTTT. This encodes CASSRGQGPSTDTQYF.

The chain has TRBV28 and TRBJ2-1, with unresolved D. Germline values: CDR1 MDHEN, CDR2 SYDVKM. The CDR3 covers 15 residues. Trimming took off 4 bases at V and 9 bases at J, with 19 bases between the two ends. CDR3 protein: CASSSRVVGGSEQFF. The CDR3 DNA reads TGTGCCAGCAGTTCCCGAGTTGTAGGCGGTTCTGAGCAGTTCTTC.

The chain employs TRBV5-1 and TRBJ2-2; TRBD2 agrees at 9 bases. Germline CDR1 SGHRS, CDR2 YFSETQ. The CDR3 has 16 amino acids. With V trimmed by 4 bases and J by 4 bases, 8 bases remained unmatched. The CDR3 reads CASSVLSGSGTGELFF. The CDR3 region has the DNA TGCGCCAGCAGCGTACTTAGCGGGAGTGGCACCGGGGAGCTGTTTTTT.

The V gene is TRBV2, the J gene TRBJ2-7; D perhaps matches TRBD1 (5 bases). The germline V gene has CDR1 SNHLY and CDR2 FYNNEI. Trimming took 2 bases from V and 3 from J, leaving 14 bases between them. This CDR3 is 15 amino acids long. Here the CDR3 DNA reads TGTGCCAGCAGTGAACTTGGGGCAACGCGCTACGAGCAGTACTTC. This encodes CASSELGATRYEQYF.

The chain carries TRBV7-3 and TRBJ2-5, with 7 bases matching TRBD1. Per the germline V gene, CDR1 is SGHTA and CDR2 is FQGTGA. The CDR3 contains 15 residues. V lost 8 bases, J lost 1 base, and 10 bases stayed unmatched. The CDR3 DNA reads as TGTGCCAGCGGGCAGGGACAGAGCTTCCAAGAGACCCAGTACTTC. As protein: CASGQGQSFQETQYF.

The CDR3, as DNA: TGTGCCAGCAGCTCGCGACAGGGGGAGACCCAGTACTTC. Translating it yields CASSSRQGETQYF. This rearrangement joins TRBV7-9 to TRBJ2-5, with TRBD1 matching 8 bases. The V gene end was trimmed by 4 bases and the J gene end by 5 bases; junction bases not matched to a gene: 3. The CDR3 contains 13 residues. CDR1 is SEHNR and CDR2 is FQNEAQ in the germline V gene (reference sequence).

The CDR3 here is CASSGRATNVYEQYF. DNA for the CDR3: TGTGCCAGCAGTGGCCGGGCCACCAATGTCTACGAGCAGTACTTC. The chain employs TRBV25-1 and TRBJ2-7; no firm D call. This CDR3 contains 15 residues. Germline V CDR1 and CDR2: MGHDK, SYGVNS. Trimming removed 4 bases from V and 3 bases from J, with 16 bases in between.

The rearrangement links TRBV7-9 to TRBJ2-2; D perhaps matches TRBD2 (6 bases). Germline CDR1 SEHNR, CDR2 FQNEAQ (reference sequence). The CDR3 runs to 14 residues. V gave up 1 base and J gave up 5 bases, with 8 bases separating them. Here the CDR3 DNA reads TGTGCCAGCAGCTTAGTTCGGGAGACCGGGGAGCTGTTTTTT. The encoded protein is CASSLVRETGELFF.

J is TRBJ2-5 and V is TRBV29-1, with 10 bases fitting TRBD2. V shed 6 bases, J shed 7 bases, and the junction held 8 bases outside the gene matches. This CDR3 region has 13 residues. The germline gives CDR1 SQVTM, CDR2 ANQGSEA. CDR3 nucleotides: TGCAGCGTCGCGGGACTAGCGAAGGTGACCCAGTACTTC. Amino acids: CSVAGLAKVTQYF.

V and J are TRBV5-5 and TRBJ2-1, with 12 bases fitting TRBD2. Germline CDR1 is SGHKS and CDR2 is YYEKEE (reference sequence). The J segment lost 8 bases and the V segment lost 4 bases, leaving 10 bases of the junction unmatched. This CDR3 spans 16 amino acids. CDR3 bases: TGTGCCAGCAGCCTCGGACTAGCGGGATTAGTCGATGAGCAGTTCTTC. Encoded protein: CASSLGLAGLVDEQFF.

Notes on this clone: The identical CDR3 is also encoded by other nucleotide sequences in the sample. This chain uses TRBV7-2 with TRBJ1-3; maybe TRBD1 (5 bases). Germline V gene lookup returns CDR1 SGHTA and CDR2 FQGNSA. This CDR3 has 16 residues. Deletions cut 2 bases from V and 1 base from J, with 12 bases between. Here the CDR3 reads CASSLLGRASGNTIYF. The CDR3 DNA reads as TGTGCCAGCAGCTTACTAGGCAGGGCTTCTGGAAACACCATATATTTT.

Details on this clone: The sample holds other DNA sequences that translate to the same CDR3. The CDR3 loop is CASSFRDSQETQYF. In DNA, the CDR3 is TGTGCCAGCAGTTTCCGGGACAGTCAAGAGACCCAGTACTTC. The V call is TRBV27, the J call TRBJ2-5, with 7 bases lining up with TRBD1. Germline V lookup: CDR1 MNHEY, CDR2 SMNVEV (reference sequence). This CDR3 has 14 residues. Trimming at V came to 3 bases and at J to 2 bases, leaving 3 bases not matched to a gene.

V gene TRBV9 combines with J gene TRBJ2-3, with D hard to call. The CDR3 spans 16 residues. CDR1 and CDR2 (germline): SGDLS, YYNGEE. V was clipped by 0 bases and J by 4 bases, with 15 bases between them. CDR3 amino acids: CASSVGHPNGADTQYF. DNA for the CDR3: TGTGCCAGCAGCGTAGGACACCCCAACGGTGCAGATACGCAGTATTTT.

This chain uses TRBV7-9 with TRBJ1-2, with D maybe TRBD1 (5 bases). This CDR3 is built from 14 residues. CDR1 is SEHNR, CDR2 FQNEAQ, per germline (reference sequence). Trimming removed 3 bases at V and 4 bases at J, with 12 bases between. The CDR3 nucleotides read TGTGCCAGCAGCTTTAGCCAGGGATCCTATGGCTACACCTTC. It yields the protein CASSFSQGSYGYTF.